Presented here are 9 T cell receptor beta chains from one specimen sequenced in a study of T-cell memory formation after mild COVID-19. One entry per CDR3 protein, called by TCRdb with MiXCR from the 5' RACE reads. Of roughly 86,000 distinct CDR3 sequences listed, less than 15% are singletons. Source material: PBMCs or a T cell subset sorted from them (not recorded which). The source is an adult woman who had mild COVID-19 (a few samples of this study predate the infection). Cell type and time point are not known.

This clonotype was seen only a few times. The V gene is TRBV4-2, the J gene TRBJ2-1; 9 bases align to TRBD2. Germline trimming cut 4 bases from V and 7 bases from J; bases unmatched to any gene: 8. The CDR3 has 15 residues. CDR1 is LGHNA, CDR2 YNFKEQ, per germline. CDR3 residues: CASSPPPLAGNEQFF. The DNA for the CDR3 is TGTGCCAGCAGCCCCCCGCCTCTAGCGGGGAATGAGCAGTTCTTC.

The chain has TRBV20-1 and TRBJ2-7, with D unresolved. The CDR3 extends over 11 amino acids. V was clipped by 4 bases and J by 3 bases, with 7 bases between them. The germline gives CDR1 DFQATT, CDR2 SNEGSKA (reference sequence). CDR3 region: CSATVGYEQYF. In DNA, the CDR3 is TGCAGTGCTACAGTGGGCTACGAGCAGTACTTC.

The chain joins TRBV19 to TRBJ2-1; D is unclear. This CDR3 is built from 12 residues. V lost 9 bases, J lost 7 bases, and 13 bases lay in between. Germline V gene lookup returns CDR1 LNHDA and CDR2 SQIVND (reference sequence). This CDR3 reads CASSPRTNEQFF. CDR3 nucleotide sequence: TGTGCCAGCTCTCCTCGGACGAATGAGCAGTTCTTC.

This clonotype was detected a few times. This chain uses TRBV7-9 with TRBJ2-7; no clear D. From germline, CDR1 is SEHNR and CDR2 FQNEAQ (reference sequence). The CDR3 extends over 14 amino acids. V shed 0 bases and J shed 2 bases, with 8 bases lying between them. CDR3 in amino acids: CASSLANVAYEQYF. The CDR3 DNA is TGTGCCAGCAGCTTAGCGAACGTAGCCTACGAGCAGTACTTC. Combining the CDR3 with reference TRBV7-9 and TRBJ2-7 gives the whole variable domain DTGVSQNPRHKITKRGQNVTFRCDPISEHNRLYWYRQTLGQGPEFLTYFQNEAQLEKSRLLSDRFSAERPKGSFSTLEIQRTEQGDSAMYLCASSLANVAYEQYFGPGTRLTVT.

This clonotype was seen a few times. The chain recombines TRBV4-1 with TRBJ2-3; 9 bases align to TRBD2. This CDR3 has 15 amino acids. Germline V gives CDR1 MGHRA, CDR2 YSYEKL. The ends lost 10 bases at V and 4 bases at J; junction bases unmatched: 12. Here the CDR3 DNA reads TGCGCCACCGCGCTGGCGGGGGGGCATTCAGATACGCAGTATTTT. Its translation: CATALAGGHSDTQYF.

This clonotype has a count of ten or more. The rearrangement joins TRBV7-9 to TRBJ2-4, with D perhaps matching TRBD2 (6 bases). The germline CDR1 and CDR2 sequences are SEHNR and FQNEAQ (reference sequence). CDR3 length equals 17 residues. The V gene lost 8 bases and the J gene lost 8 bases, with 28 bases spanning the gap. The DNA for the CDR3 is TGTGCCAGCTCGCGGAGCGGAGGGCCCGACGTTGTGGACATTCAGTACTTC. Residues: CASSRSGGPDVVDIQYF.

This clonotype appeared many times. The chain uses TRBV10-3 and TRBJ2-1; no clear D gene. The CDR3 contains 13 residues. V shed 4 bases and J shed 10 bases, with 14 bases lying between them. Germline V gene lookup returns CDR1 ENHRY and CDR2 SYGVKD. CDR3 sequence reads: CAISGGTLPEQFF. CDR3 nucleotides: TGTGCCATCAGTGGAGGAACTCTTCCCGAGCAGTTCTTC.

This clonotype was seen a few times. The V and J genes are TRBV7-9 and TRBJ1-2, with 7 bases aligning to TRBD1. CDR1 is SEHNR and CDR2 is FQNEAQ in the germline V gene (reference sequence). This CDR3 has 14 residues. J lost 6 bases, V lost 1 base, and 5 bases had no gene match. CDR3 amino acids: CASSLGTGLDGYTF. In DNA, the CDR3 is TGTGCCAGCAGCTTAGGGACAGGTTTGGATGGCTACACCTTC.

The gene calls are TRBV7-9 and TRBJ1-2; D possibly corresponds to TRBD1 (6 bases). CDR1 is SEHNR and CDR2 is FQNEAQ in the germline V gene (reference sequence). The V gene lost 5 bases and the J gene lost 8 bases, with 12 bases spanning the gap. The CDR3 spans 12 residues. The CDR3 region has the DNA TGTGCCAGCAGCGCCGACAGGAGCGGCTACACCTTC. This codes for CASSADRSGYTF.